These T cell receptor beta chains were read from a single sample in a study of OX40 agonist ivuxolimab in advanced cancers. The protocol was immunoSEQ multiplex PCR, while the TCRdb copy is restricted to in-frame clones and leaves out a portion. The repertoire has tens of thousands of clones, around 87% of them found once; the top ten carry roughly 32%. The material sequenced was CD4+ or CD8+ T cells sorted from blood, taken in a trial of the OX40 agonist ivuxolimab. The receptors stem from an adult with an advanced solid tumor such as melanoma, head and neck, liver or kidney cancer. CDR3s include the opening cysteine and the closing phenylalanine or tryptophan. The D gene is left open where the match is weak. Clone size is stated in some rows and not others, as once, few, many or a class when expanded.

clone_size d_call j_call v_call cdr3_aa cdr3_nt
few NA TRBJ2-5 TRBV7-3 CASSFAGAETQYF TGTGCCAGCAGCTTTGCAGGGGCGGAGACCCAGTACTTC
NA TRBD1 TRBJ2-5 TRBV7-2 CASSRTGGRQETQYF TGTGCCAGCAGCCGGACAGGGGGTCGGCAAGAGACCCAGTACTTC
NA NA TRBJ2-5 TRBV6-1 CASSGLAFQETQYF TGTGCCAGCAGCGGGCTAGCGTTCCAAGAGACCCAGTACTTC
NA NA TRBJ2-5 TRBV7-8 CASSLGDVTEQYF TGTGCCAGCAGCTTAGGGGACGTTACTGAGCAGTACTTC
NA NA TRBJ2-7 TRBV28 CASRQTRNEQYF TGTGCCAGCAGACAGACGCGGAACGAGCAGTACTTC
once TRBD2 TRBJ2-7 TRBV5-5 CASSPPGAGGPWQYF TGTGCCAGCAGCCCCCCGGGAGCGGGGGGGCCTTGGCAGTACTTC
NA NA TRBJ2-5 TRBV7-7 CASSLVLGETQYF TGTGCCAGCAGCTTAGTGCTGGGTGAGACCCAGTACTTC
once NA TRBJ1-4 TRBV5-6 CASSLEGRWEREKLFF TGTGCCAGCAGCTTGGAGGGACGGTGGGAGAGGGAAAAACTGTTTTTT
NA NA TRBJ1-5 TRBV5-1 CASSLGQGQQPQHF TGCGCCAGCAGCTTAGGTCAGGGGCAGCAGCCCCAGCATTTT
NA TRBD2 TRBJ2-1 TRBV11-2 CASSLFAGGSYNEQFF TGTGCCAGCAGCTTATTTGCGGGAGGTTCCTACAATGAGCAGTTCTTC